This TCR beta chain derives from a study of cytomegalovirus exposure and HLA in healthy donors. Study results and limitations: An analysis that was carried out later associated approximately 15,000 TCR beta sequences with HLA alleles at 0.05 false discovery rate. One later analysis reportedly identified an Asian-associated ancestry cluster that showed fewer N-insertions than the roughly 670-donor mean.

Worth noting for this clone: Antigen unknown.

The primer mix had 60 Vbeta and 13 Jbeta primers. The data were produced by immunoSEQ multiplex PCR, yet TCRdb's version contains in-frame clones alone and is incomplete. This table has about 98,000 clones, 70% appearing once. V shed 6 bases and J shed 2 bases, with 16 bases lying between them. CDR1 is SNHLY, CDR2 FYNNEI, per germline. The CDR3 loop spans 15 amino acids. The source material was PBMCs. This clonotype was sampled from a man aged 50 to 60 in good health and CMV-seronegative. This chain links TRBV2 with TRBJ2-5; D is perhaps TRBD2 (7 bases). CDR3 coding DNA: TGTGCCAGCAGCAGACTAGGGGGAGGGCAAGAGACCCAGTACTTC. The encoded protein is CASSRLGGGQETQYF. Full variable domain (rest looked up from reference TRBV2 and TRBJ2-5): EPEVTQTPSHQVTQMGQEVILRCVPISNHLYFYWYRQILGQKVEFLVSFYNNEISEKSEIFDDQFSVERPDGSNFTLKIRSTKLEDSAMYFCASSRLGGGQETQYFGPGTRLLVL.